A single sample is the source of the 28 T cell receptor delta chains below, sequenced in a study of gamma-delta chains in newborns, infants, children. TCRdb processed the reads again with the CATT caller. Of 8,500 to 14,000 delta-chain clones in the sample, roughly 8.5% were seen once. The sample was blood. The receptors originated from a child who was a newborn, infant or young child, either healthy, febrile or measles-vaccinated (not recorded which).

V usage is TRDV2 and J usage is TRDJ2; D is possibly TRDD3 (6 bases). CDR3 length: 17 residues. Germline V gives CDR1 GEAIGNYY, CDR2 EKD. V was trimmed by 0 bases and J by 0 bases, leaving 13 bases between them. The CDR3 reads CACDTVWGTTLTAQLFF. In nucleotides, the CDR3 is TGTGCCTGTGACACCGTCTGGGGCACTACTTTGACAGCACAACTCTTCTTT.

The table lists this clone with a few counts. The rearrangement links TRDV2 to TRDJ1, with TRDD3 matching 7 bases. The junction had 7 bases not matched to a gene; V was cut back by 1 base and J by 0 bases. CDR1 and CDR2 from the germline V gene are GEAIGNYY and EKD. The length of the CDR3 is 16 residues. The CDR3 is CACDTLGVQYTDKLIF. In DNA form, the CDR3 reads TGTGCCTGTGACACTCTGGGGGTACAATACACCGATAAACTCATCTTT.

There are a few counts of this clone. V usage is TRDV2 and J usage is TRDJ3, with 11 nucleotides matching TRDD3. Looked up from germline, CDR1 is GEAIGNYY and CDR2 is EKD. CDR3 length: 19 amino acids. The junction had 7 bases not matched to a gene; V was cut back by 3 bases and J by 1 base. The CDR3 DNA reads TGTGCCTGTGACCGCCTACTGGGGGATATGTCCTGGGACACCCGACAGATGTTTTTC. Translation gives CACDRLLGDMSWDTRQMFF.

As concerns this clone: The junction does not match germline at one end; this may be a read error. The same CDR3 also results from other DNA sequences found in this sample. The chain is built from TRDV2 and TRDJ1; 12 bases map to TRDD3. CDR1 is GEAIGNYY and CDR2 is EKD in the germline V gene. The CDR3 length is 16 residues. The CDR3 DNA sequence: TGTGCCTGTGACCGCTTACTGGGGGATACCTCCGATAAGCTCATCTTT. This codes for CACDRLLGDTSDKLIF.

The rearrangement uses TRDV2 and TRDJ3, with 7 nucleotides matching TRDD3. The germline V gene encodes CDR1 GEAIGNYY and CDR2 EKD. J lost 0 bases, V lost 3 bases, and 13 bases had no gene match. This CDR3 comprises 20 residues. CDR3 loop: CACDPVVGETLSWDTRQMFF. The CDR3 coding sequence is TGTGCCTGTGACCCGGTGGTGGGGGAGACACTCTCCTGGGACACCCGACAGATGTTTTTC.

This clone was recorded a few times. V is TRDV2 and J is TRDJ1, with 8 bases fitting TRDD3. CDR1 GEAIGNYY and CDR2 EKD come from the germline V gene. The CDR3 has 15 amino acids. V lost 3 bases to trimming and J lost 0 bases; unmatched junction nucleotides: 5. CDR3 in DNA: TGTGCCTGTGACCTACTGGGGGTTGACACCGATAAACTCATCTTT. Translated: CACDLLGVDTDKLIF.

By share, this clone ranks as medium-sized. The CDR3 DNA reads TGTGCCTGTGACCCCCTTACTGGGCATAGACTCATCTTT. Protein: CACDPLTGHRLIF. The chain is built from TRDV2 and TRDJ1; D is possibly TRDD3 (6 bases). V was clipped by 3 bases and J by 10 bases, with 17 bases between them. Germline V CDR1 and CDR2: GEAIGNYY, EKD. The CDR3 runs 13 residues.

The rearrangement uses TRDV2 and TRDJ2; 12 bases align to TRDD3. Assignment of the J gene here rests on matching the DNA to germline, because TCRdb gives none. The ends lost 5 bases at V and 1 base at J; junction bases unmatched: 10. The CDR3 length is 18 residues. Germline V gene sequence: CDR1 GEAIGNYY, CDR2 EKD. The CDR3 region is CACGTLGDTSRLTAQLFF. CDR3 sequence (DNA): TGTGCCTGTGGCACGCTGGGGGATACGAGTCGTTTGACAGCACAACTCTTCTTT.

This CDR3 reads CACDTIGLLGDGPPHTDKLIF. CDR3 nucleotides: TGTGCCTGTGACACTATCGGGTTACTGGGGGATGGGCCCCCTCACACCGATAAACTCATCTTT. This chain connects TRDV2 to TRDJ1, with 10 bases fitting TRDD3. CDR1 GEAIGNYY and CDR2 EKD come from the germline V gene. This CDR3 spans 21 amino acids. J was trimmed by 0 bases and V by 1 base; bases with no gene match: 19.

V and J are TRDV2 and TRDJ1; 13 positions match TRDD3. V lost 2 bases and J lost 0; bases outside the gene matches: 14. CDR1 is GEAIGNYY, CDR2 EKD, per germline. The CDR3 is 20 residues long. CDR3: CACDNLVLGDTPLDTDKLIF. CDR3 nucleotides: TGTGCCTGTGACAATCTTGTACTGGGGGATACGCCCCTGGACACCGATAAACTCATCTTT.

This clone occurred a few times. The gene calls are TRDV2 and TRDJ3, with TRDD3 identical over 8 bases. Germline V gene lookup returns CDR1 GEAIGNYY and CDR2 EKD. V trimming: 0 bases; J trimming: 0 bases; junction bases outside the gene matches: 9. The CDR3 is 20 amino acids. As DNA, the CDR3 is TGTGCCTGTGACACCGGGACTGGGGGTCACCTCTCCTGGGACACCCGACAGATGTTTTTC. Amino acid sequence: CACDTGTGGHLSWDTRQMFF.

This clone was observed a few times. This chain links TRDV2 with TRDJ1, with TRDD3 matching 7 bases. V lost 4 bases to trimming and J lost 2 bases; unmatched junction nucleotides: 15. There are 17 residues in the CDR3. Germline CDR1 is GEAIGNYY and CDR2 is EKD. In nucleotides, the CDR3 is TGTGCCTGTGAAGCACTGGGGATCAAAAGGGAGACCGATAAACTCATCTTT. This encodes CACEALGIKRETDKLIF.

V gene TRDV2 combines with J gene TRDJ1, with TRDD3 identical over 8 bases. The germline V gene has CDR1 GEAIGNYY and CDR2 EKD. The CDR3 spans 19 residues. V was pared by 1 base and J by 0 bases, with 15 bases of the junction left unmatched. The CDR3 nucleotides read TGTGCCTGTGACACTTTGGGCCTGGGGGACGATTCGTACACCGATAAACTCATCTTT. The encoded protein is CACDTLGLGDDSYTDKLIF.

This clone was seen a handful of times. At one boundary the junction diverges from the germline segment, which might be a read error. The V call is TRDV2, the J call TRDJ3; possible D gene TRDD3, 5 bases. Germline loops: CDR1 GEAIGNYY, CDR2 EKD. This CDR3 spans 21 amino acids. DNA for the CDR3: TGTGCCTGTGACACCGTACTGGCGGCCACGAGCCCCCCCTGGGACACCCGACAGACGTTTTTC. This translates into CACDTVLAATSPPWDTRQTFF.

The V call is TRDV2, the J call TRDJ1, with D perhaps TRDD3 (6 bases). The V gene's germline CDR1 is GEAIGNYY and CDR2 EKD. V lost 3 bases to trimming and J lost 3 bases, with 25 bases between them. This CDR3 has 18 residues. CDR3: CACDDLPGLGIGADKLIF. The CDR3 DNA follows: TGTGCCTGTGACGACCTGCCCGGCCTGGGGATCGGGGCCGATAAACTCATCTTT.

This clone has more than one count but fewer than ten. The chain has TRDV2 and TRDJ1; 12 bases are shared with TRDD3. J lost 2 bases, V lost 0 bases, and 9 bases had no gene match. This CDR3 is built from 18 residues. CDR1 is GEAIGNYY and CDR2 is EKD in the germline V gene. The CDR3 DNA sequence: TGTGCCTGTGACACCGTAGGCTGGGGGATACGGAGGACCGATAAACTCATCTTT. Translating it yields CACDTVGWGIRRTDKLIF.

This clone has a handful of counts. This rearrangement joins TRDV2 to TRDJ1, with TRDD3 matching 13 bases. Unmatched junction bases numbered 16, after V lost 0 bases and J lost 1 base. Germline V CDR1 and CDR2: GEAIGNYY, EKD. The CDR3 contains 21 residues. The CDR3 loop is CACDTVTGGYAEKKGTDKLIF. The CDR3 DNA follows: TGTGCCTGTGACACCGTCACTGGGGGATACGCAGAGAAGAAGGGCACCGATAAACTCATCTTT.

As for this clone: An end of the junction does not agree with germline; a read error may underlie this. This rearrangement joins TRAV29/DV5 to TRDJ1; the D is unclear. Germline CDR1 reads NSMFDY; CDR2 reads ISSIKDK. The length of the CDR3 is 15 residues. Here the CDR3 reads CAASAVHSPWRKPIF. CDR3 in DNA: TGTGCAGCAAGCGCGGTGCACTCCCCCTGGAGGAAACCCATCTTT.

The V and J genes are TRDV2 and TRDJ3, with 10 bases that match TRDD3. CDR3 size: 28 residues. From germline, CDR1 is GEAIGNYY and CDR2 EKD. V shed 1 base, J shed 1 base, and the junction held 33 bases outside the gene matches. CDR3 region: CACDTVRGLPNLGDSQPGLSWDTRQMFF. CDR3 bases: TGTGCCTGTGACACGGTCCGCGGCCTTCCTAATCTGGGGGATAGCCAGCCCGGATTATCCTGGGACACCCGACAGATGTTTTTC.

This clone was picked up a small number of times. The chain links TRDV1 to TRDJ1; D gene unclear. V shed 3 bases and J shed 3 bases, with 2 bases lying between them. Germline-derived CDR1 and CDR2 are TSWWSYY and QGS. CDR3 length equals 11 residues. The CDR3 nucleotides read TGTGCTCTTGGGGATCCCGATAAACTCATCTTT. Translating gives CALGDPDKLIF.

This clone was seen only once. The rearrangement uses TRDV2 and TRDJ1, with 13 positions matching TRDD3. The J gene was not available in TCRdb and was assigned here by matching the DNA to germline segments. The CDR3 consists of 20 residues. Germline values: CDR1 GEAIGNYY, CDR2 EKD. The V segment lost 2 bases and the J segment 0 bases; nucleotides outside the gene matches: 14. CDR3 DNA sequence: TGTGCCTGTGACAGGGTACTGGGGGATACGCGGGGCGAGTACACCGATAAACTCATCTTT. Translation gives CACDRVLGDTRGEYTDKLIF.

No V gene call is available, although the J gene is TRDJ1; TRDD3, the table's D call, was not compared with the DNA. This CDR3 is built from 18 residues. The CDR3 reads CACDTLLGDTQYTDKLIF. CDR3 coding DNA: TGTGCCTGTGACACCTTACTGGGGGACACGCAATACACCGATAAACTCATCTTT.

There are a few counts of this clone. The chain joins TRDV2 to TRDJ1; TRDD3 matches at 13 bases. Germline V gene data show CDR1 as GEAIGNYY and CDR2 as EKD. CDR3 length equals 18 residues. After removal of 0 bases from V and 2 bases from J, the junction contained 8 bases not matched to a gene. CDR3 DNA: TGTGCCTGTGACACCGTACTGGGGGATACGCGGGATACCGATAAACTCATCTTT. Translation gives CACDTVLGDTRDTDKLIF.

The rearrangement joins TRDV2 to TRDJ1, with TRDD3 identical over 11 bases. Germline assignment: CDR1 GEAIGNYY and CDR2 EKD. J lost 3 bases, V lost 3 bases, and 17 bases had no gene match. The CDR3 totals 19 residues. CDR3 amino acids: CACDPLIHTGGYRSDKLIF. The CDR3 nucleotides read TGTGCCTGTGACCCCCTAATTCATACTGGGGGATATCGTTCCGATAAACTCATCTTT.

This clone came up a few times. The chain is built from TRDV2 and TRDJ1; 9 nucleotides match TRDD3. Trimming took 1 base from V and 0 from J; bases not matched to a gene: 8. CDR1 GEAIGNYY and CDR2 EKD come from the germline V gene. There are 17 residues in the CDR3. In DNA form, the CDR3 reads TGTGCCTGTGACACGGTGAGGGGGATACCGTACACCGATAAACTCATCTTT. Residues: CACDTVRGIPYTDKLIF.

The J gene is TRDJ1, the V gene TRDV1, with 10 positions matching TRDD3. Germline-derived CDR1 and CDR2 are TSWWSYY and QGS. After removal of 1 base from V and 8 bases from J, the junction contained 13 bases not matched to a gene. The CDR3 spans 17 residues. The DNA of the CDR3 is TGTGCTCTTGGGGAACCCCGGCCTTCGACCTGGGGGATAAAACTCATCTTT. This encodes CALGEPRPSTWGIKLIF.

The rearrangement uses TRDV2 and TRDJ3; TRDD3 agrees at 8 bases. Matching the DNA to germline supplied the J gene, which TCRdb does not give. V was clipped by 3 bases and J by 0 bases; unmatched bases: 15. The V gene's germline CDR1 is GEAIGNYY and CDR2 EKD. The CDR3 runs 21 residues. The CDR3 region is CACDALRDTGGRSWDTRQMFF. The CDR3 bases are TGTGCCTGTGACGCCCTTCGGGACACTGGGGGCCGCTCCTGGGACACCCGACAGATGTTTTTC.

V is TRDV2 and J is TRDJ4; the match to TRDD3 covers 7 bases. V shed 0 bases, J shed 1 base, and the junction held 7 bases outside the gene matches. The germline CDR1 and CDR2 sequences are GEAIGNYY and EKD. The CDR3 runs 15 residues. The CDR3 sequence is CACDTLGDRDRPLIF. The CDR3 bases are TGTGCCTGTGACACCCTCGGGGATAGAGACAGACCCCTGATCTTT.